Listed below are T cell receptor beta chains from one sample, sequenced in a study of patients and donors after allogeneic stem cell transplantation. MiXCR was run by TCRdb on the RT-PCR reads, yielding one entry per CDR3 protein. The top ten clones hold 7% to 7.5% of a sample with hundreds of thousands of distinct CDR3 sequences, 15% to 20% of them seen once. What was sequenced was blood, either unsorted or a sorted T cell fraction (not recorded which). These receptors originate from a human donor who was either an allogeneic HSCT recipient or a stem cell or donor lymphocyte infusion donor (not recorded which). It is not recorded whose cells these are; they may come from a transplant donor. The CDR3 runs from the conserved cysteine through the conserved F or W. A D gene is named only where the DNA matches it firmly. Size values are once, few and many counts, or a class for expanded clones, and some rows have none.

-	TRBV2	few	TRBJ2-3	CASRRGSGTDTQYF	TGTGCCAGCCGGCGTGGTAGCGGCACAGATACGCAGTATTTT
-	TRBV18	many	TRBJ1-6	CASSPGGPLHF	TGTGCCAGCTCACCGGGGGGACCCCTCCACTTT
TRBD1	TRBV6-2/TRBV6-3	few	TRBJ1-5	CASSRRQGRNQPQHF	TGTGCCAGCAGTCGACGACAGGGGAGAAATCAGCCCCAGCATTTT
-	TRBV5-1	-	TRBJ2-7	CASSLKSASPSKQYF	TGCGCCAGCAGCTTGAAGTCGGCAAGCCCATCGAAGCAGTACTTC
-	TRBV5-6	few	TRBJ1-1	CASSPLRRTKNTEAFF	TGTGCCAGCAGCCCACTCCGACGGACAAAGAACACTGAAGCTTTCTTT
-	TRBV5-1	-	TRBJ2-3	CASSRTDGADTQYF	TGCGCCAGCAGCCGGACCGACGGGGCAGATACGCAGTATTTT
-	TRBV5-1	-	TRBJ2-1	CASSLWGTVSNEQFF	TGCGCCAGCAGCTTGTGGGGGACGGTTTCGAATGAGCAGTTCTTC
-	TRBV7-9	-	TRBJ2-1	CASSSERGQNEQFF	TGTGCCAGCAGCTCCGAGCGCGGACAAAATGAGCAGTTCTTC
-	TRBV12-3/TRBV12-4	few	TRBJ1-1	CASSLGGPAFF	TGTGCCAGCAGTTTGGGGGGCCCGGCTTTCTTT
TRBD1	TRBV6-1	few	TRBJ2-2	CASRSQDRGNTGELFF	TGTGCCAGCAGATCGCAGGACAGGGGTAACACCGGGGAGCTGTTTTTT
-	TRBV5-1	many	TRBJ2-4	CASSLDGIAKNIQYF	TGCGCCAGCAGCTTGGACGGTATAGCCAAAAACATTCAGTACTTC
TRBD1	TRBV6-1	-	TRBJ1-2	CASTSSRTGFDGYTF	TGTGCCAGCACCTCGTCCCGGACAGGGTTCGATGGCTACACCTTC
-	TRBV20-1	many	TRBJ1-2	CSASQGGSGYTF	TGCAGTGCTAGCCAAGGAGGGAGTGGCTACACCTTC
TRBD2	TRBV5-4	few	TRBJ2-3	CASSLGTSGTLSTDTQYF	TGTGCCAGCAGCTTGGGGACTAGCGGGACCCTTAGCACAGATACGCAGTATTTT
-	TRBV12-3/TRBV12-4	-	TRBJ2-2	CASRGSTNTGELFF	TGTGCCAGCCGGGGCAGCACAAACACCGGGGAGCTGTTTTTT
-	TRBV12-3/TRBV12-4	few	TRBJ1-5	CASSFGGRGNQPQHF	TGTGCCAGCAGTTTCGGGGGACGGGGCAATCAGCCCCAGCATTTT
-	TRBV6-1	-	TRBJ1-4	CATYTGQGNGKLFF	TGTGCCACCTACACCGGGCAGGGAAACGGAAAACTGTTTTTT
TRBD1	TRBV7-8	-	TRBJ2-7	CASSPRDRGGGQYF	TGTGCCAGCAGCCCCCGGGACAGGGGTGGCGGGCAGTACTTC
TRBD1	TRBV6-1	few	TRBJ2-7	CASSQGVFYEQYF	TGTGCCAGCAGCCAGGGGGTTTTTTACGAGCAGTACTTC
-	TRBV11-2	-	TRBJ2-1	CASTQPPYNEQFF	TGTGCCAGCACCCAGCCCCCCTACAATGAGCAGTTCTTC
-	TRBV18	few	TRBJ1-4	CASSPNEKLFF	TGTGCCAGCTCCCCCAACGAAAAACTGTTTTTT
-	TRBV3-1	few	TRBJ2-7	CASSQEGPHFYEQYF	TGTGCCAGCAGCCAAGAAGGTCCCCATTTCTACGAGCAGTACTTC
-	TRBV27	few	TRBJ1-6	CASSLGPGVSSPLHF	TGTGCCAGCAGTTTAGGGCCTGGGGTTAGTTCACCCCTCCACTTT
-	TRBV27	many	TRBJ2-5	CASSLVGSETQYF	TGTGCCAGCAGTCTGGTGGGCTCCGAGACCCAGTACTTC
TRBD2	TRBV6-1	-	TRBJ2-2	CATQERGDTGELFF	TGTGCCACCCAAGAGCGGGGGGATACCGGGGAGCTGTTTTTT
TRBD1	TRBV7-7	-	TRBJ2-3	CASSAGTVGDTQYF	TGTGCTAGCAGCGCCGGGACAGTCGGGGATACGCAGTATTTT
-	TRBV5-1	few	TRBJ1-1	CASSLRVGLLSTEAFF	TGCGCCAGCAGCTTACGAGTTGGTTTGTTGAGCACTGAAGCTTTCTTT
-	TRBV28	many	TRBJ2-1	CASRVWDGYEQFF	TGTGCCAGCAGGGTTTGGGACGGTTATGAGCAGTTCTTC
-	TRBV20-1	few	TRBJ1-1	CSALTGSNTEAFF	TGCAGTGCCCTGACAGGTTCAAACACTGAAGCTTTCTTT
TRBD2	TRBV20-1	many	TRBJ2-7	CSAPSGSFYEQYF	TGCAGTGCTCCTAGCGGGAGTTTCTACGAGCAGTACTTC
-	TRBV10-3	few	TRBJ2-1	CAISDRDNEQFF	TGTGCCATCAGTGATAGGGACAATGAGCAGTTCTTC
TRBD2	TRBV20-1	few	TRBJ2-1	CSGRAGNEQFF	TGCAGTGGGAGAGCGGGGAATGAGCAGTTCTTC
-	TRBV20-1	-	TRBJ2-7	CSARQGPYEQYF	TGCAGTGCTAGACAAGGGCCATACGAGCAGTACTTC
-	TRBV2	-	TRBJ2-7	CASSEIQASYEQYF	TGTGCCAGCAGTGAAATACAGGCCTCCTACGAGCAGTACTTC
-	TRBV4-1	many	TRBJ2-1	CASSQLLVRSYNEQFF	TGCGCCAGCAGCCAGCTACTAGTAAGGTCCTACAATGAGCAGTTCTTC
-	TRBV2	-	TRBJ2-7	CASSEAGYQYF	TGTGCCAGCAGTGAAGCCGGGTATCAGTACTTC
TRBD2	TRBV11-2	-	TRBJ2-1	CASSSRLAGGPGNEQFF	TGTGCCAGCAGCTCCCGACTAGCGGGAGGGCCGGGCAATGAGCAGTTCTTC